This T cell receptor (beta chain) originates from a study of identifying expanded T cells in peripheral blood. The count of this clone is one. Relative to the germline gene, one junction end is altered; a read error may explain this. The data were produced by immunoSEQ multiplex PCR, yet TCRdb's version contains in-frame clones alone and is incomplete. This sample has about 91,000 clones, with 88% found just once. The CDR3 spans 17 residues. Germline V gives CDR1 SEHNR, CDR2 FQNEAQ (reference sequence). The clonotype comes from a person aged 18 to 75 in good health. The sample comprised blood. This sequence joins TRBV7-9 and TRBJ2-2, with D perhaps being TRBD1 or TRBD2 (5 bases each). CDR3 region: CASSAPRDGLRDRGAVF. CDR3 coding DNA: TGTGCCAGCAGCGCCCCTCGAGATGGTCTCCGGGACCGGGGAGCTGTTTTT.